This note documents a single TCR beta chain sequence. The antigen is not known. This specimen belongs to a study of cytomegalovirus exposure and HLA in healthy donors. Across the whole study: A previous analysis identified approximately 120 million unique TCR beta sequences derived from around 180 million T cells. Regarding the study as a whole: Usually a TCR sequence was rare, but some public TCRs were found in many donors. Accurate prediction of most subjects' HLA-A and HLA-B alleles from TCR beta sequences was reported.

A multiplex PCR was run with 60 Vbeta primers and 13 Jbeta primers. Clones were sequenced by immunoSEQ multiplex PCR, and TCRdb holds only the in-frame ones, with some missing. Among about 150,000 clones listed, about 82% were seen once. This CDR3 has 15 residues. Germline CDR1 reads KGHSH; CDR2 reads LQKENI. V shed 2 bases, J shed 4 bases, and the junction held 6 bases outside the gene matches. Unrecorded immune exposure was likely among donors, who were nominally healthy when sampled. This sequence joins TRBV18 and TRBJ2-5; 8 bases are shared with TRBD1. The TCR comes from a young man in good health. Sequenced input: PBMCs. CDR3 loop: CASSPNQGAGETQYF. The CDR3 region has the DNA TGTGCCAGCTCACCAAATCAGGGGGCGGGAGAGACCCAGTACTTC. The variable domain in full, with the rest retrieved from reference TRBV18 and TRBJ2-5, is NAGVMQNPRHLVRRRGQEARLRCSPMKGHSHVYWYRQLPEEGLKFMVYLQKENIIDESGMPKERFSAEFPKEGPSILRIQQVVRGDSAAYFCASSPNQGAGETQYFGPGTRLLVL.